This T cell receptor (beta chain) was documented in a study of tumor-infiltrating lymphocytes in oesophageal squamous cell carcinoma (dated by TCRdb to 2016 to 2017). Inclusive of the bounding cysteine and phenylalanine, the CDR3 is 20 residues long. Here the CDR3 DNA is all that survives: 60 bases in frame from base 1. Based on the germline V gene (reference sequence), the CDR1 and CDR2 sequences are MNHNY and SVGAGI. Germline trimming amounts to 2 bases on V and 2 bases on J, with 14 as the count of junction bases outside the gene matches. Library preparation employed PCR. Sequencing instrument: Illumina HiSeq 2000. TCRdb applied fastp at Q25 and MiXCR to the public reads, then kept only in-frame beta chains. A single entry per CDR3 protein holds the most common genes and DNA from its merged rows. This sample gives roughly 21,000 distinct CDR3 sequences in total; 35% to 45% of them show up just once. In total, the top ten clones hold 30% to 45% of the sample.

This clonotype was detected many times. No antigen is known for it. Base qualities are not recorded, but no much larger clone differs from it by a single base. This TCR derives from a male donor with esophageal squamous cell carcinoma. The rearrangement combines TRBV6-6 with TRBJ2-3; TRBD2 matches 12 bases in the middle. Sample: esophageal tumor tissue. The DNA sequence reads TGTGCCAGCAGTTACGGTCAGAAGACTAGCGGGAGAATAGACACAGATACGCAGTATTTT. It specifies CASSYGQKTSGRIDTDTQYF.